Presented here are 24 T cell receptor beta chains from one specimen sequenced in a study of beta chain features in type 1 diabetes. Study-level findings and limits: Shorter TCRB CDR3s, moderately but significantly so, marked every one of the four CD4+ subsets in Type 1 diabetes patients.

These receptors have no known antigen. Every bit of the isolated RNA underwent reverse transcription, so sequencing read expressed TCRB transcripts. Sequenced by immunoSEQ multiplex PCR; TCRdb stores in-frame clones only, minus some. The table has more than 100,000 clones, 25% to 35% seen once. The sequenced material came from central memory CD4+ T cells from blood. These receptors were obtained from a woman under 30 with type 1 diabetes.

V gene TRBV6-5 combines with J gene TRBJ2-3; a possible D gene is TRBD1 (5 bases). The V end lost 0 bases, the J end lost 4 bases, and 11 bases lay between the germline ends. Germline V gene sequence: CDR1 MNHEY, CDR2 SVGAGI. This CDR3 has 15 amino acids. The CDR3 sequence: CASSYSGRDSDTQYF. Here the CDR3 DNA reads TGTGCCAGCAGTTACTCGGGCAGGGATTCAGATACGCAGTATTTT.

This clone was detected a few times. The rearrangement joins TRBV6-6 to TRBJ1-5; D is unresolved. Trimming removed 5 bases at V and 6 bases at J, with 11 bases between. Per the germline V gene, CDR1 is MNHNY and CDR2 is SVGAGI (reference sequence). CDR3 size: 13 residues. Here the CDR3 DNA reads TGTGCCAGCAGTCCCCGGGAGCTTCAGCCCCAGCATTTT. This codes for CASSPRELQPQHF.

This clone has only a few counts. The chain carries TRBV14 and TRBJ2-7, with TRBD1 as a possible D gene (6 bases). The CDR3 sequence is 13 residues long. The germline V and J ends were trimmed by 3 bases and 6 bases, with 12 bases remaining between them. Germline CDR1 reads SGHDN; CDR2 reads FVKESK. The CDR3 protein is CASSQCQGCEQYV. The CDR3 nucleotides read TGTGCCAGCAGCCAGTGCCAGGGGTGCGAGCAGTACGTC.

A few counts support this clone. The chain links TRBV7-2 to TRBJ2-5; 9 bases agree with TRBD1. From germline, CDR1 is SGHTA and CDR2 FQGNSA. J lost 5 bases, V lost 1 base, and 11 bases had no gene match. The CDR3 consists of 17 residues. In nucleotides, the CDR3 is TGTGCCAGCAGCTTAGGGTTTCGACAGGGGGGGAAGGAGACCCAGTACTTC. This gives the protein CASSLGFRQGGKETQYF.

The CDR3 reads CATVAFGNTIYF. CDR3 bases: TGTGCCACCGTGGCATTCGGAAACACCATATATTTT. V is TRBV28 and J is TRBJ1-3; no clear D gene. CDR3 length: 12 residues. Trimming stripped 10 bases from V and 4 bases from J, with 11 bases between. Germline loops: CDR1 MDHEN, CDR2 SYDVKM.

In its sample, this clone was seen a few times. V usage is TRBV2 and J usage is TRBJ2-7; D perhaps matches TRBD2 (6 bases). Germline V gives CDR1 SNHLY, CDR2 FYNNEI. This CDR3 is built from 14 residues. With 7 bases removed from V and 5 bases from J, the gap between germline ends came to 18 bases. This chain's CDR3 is CASKWGGTTNEQYV. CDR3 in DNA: TGTGCCAGCAAGTGGGGCGGGACCACAAACGAGCAGTACGTC.

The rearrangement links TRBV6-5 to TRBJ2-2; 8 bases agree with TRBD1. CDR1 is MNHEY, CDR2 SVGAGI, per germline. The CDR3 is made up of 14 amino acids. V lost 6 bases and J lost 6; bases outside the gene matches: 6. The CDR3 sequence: CASRRTGNAGELFF. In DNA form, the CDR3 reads TGTGCCAGCAGGCGGACAGGGAATGCCGGGGAGCTGTTTTTT.

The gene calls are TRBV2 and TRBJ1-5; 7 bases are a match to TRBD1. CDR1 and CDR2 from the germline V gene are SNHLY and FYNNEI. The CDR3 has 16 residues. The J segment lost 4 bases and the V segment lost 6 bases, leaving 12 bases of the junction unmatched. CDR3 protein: CASSRYDRVANQPQHF. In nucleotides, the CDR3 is TGTGCCAGCAGCCGTTACGACAGGGTAGCGAATCAGCCCCAGCATTTT.

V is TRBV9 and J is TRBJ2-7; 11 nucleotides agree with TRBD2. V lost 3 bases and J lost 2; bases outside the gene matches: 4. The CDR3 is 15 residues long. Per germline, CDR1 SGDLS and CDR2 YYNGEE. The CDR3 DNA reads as TGTGCCAGCAGCGCCGGGACTAGCGGAACCTACGAGCAGTACTTC. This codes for CASSAGTSGTYEQYF.

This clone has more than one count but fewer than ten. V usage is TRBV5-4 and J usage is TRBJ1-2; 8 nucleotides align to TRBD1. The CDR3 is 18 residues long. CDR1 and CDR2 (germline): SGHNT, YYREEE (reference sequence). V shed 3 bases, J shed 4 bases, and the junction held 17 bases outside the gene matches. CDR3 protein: CASSSMSGQVLKSYGYTF. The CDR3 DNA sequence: TGTGCCAGCAGCTCGATGTCGGGACAGGTTTTGAAGTCCTATGGCTACACCTTC.

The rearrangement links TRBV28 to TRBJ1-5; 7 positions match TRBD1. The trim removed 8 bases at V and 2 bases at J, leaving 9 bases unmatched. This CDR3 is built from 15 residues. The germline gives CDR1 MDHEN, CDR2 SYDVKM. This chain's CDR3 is CASYDYRGGNQPQHF. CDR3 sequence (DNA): TGTGCCAGCTACGACTACAGGGGAGGCAATCAGCCCCAGCATTTT.

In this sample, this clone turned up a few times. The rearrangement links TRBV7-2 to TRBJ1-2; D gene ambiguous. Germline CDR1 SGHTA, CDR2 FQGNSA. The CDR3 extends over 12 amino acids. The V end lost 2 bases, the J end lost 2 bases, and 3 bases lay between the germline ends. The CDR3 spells CASSLSNYGYTF. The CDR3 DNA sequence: TGTGCCAGCAGCTTATCAAACTATGGCTACACCTTC.

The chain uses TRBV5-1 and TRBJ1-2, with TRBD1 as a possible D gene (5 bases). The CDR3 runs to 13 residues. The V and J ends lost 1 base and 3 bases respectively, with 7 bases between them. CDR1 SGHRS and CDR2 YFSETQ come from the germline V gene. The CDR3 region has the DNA TGCGCCAGCAGCTTGCAGGGCGACTATGGCTACACCTTC. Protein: CASSLQGDYGYTF.

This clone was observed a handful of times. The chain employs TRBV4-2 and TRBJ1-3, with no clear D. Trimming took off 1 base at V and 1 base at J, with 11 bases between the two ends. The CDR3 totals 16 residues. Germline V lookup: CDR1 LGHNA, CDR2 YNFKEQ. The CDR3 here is CASSQANAGSGNTIYF. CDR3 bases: TGTGCCAGCAGCCAAGCAAACGCGGGTTCTGGAAACACCATATATTTT.

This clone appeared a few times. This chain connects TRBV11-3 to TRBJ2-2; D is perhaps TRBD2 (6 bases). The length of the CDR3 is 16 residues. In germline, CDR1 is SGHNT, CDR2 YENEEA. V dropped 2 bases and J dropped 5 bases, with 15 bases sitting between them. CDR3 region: CASSLRRRGQTGELFF. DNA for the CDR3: TGTGCCAGCAGCTTAAGGAGGAGGGGTCAGACCGGGGAGCTGTTTTTT.

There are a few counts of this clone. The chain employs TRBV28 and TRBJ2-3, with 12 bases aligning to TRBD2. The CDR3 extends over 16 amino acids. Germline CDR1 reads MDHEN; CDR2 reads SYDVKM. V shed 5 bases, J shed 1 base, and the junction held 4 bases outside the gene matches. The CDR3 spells CASSPSGRAGTDTQYF. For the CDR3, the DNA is TGTGCCAGCAGTCCTAGCGGGAGGGCGGGCACAGATACGCAGTATTTT. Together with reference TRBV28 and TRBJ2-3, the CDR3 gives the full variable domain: DVKVTQSSRYLVKRTGEKVFLECVQDMDHENMFWYRQDPGLGLRLIYFSYDVKMKEKGDIPEGYSVSREKKERFSLILESASTNQTSMYLCASSPSGRAGTDTQYFGPGTRLTVL.

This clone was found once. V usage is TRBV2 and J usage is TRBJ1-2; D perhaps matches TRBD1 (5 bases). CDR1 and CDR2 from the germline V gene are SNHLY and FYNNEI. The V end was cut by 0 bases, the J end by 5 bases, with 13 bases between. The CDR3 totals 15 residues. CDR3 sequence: CASSEAPGGGYGYTF. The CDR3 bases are TGTGCCAGCAGTGAAGCGCCGGGGGGGGGATATGGCTACACCTTC.

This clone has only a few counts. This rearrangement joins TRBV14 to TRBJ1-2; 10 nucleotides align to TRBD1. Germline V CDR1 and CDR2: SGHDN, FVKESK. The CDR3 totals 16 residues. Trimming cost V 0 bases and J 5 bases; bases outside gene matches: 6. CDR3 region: CASSQDSRGQGYGYTF. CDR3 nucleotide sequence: TGTGCCAGCAGCCAAGATTCGAGGGGACAGGGGTATGGCTACACCTTC.

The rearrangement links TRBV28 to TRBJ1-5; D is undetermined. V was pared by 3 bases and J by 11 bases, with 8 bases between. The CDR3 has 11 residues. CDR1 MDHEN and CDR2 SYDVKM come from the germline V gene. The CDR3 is CASSFGGSQHF. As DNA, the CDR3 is TGTGCCAGCAGTTTCGGCGGGTCCCAGCATTTT.

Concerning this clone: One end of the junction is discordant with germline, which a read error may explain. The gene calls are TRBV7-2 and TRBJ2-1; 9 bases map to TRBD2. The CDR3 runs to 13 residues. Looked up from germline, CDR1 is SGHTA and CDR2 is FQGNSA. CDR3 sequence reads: CASSSSGLARPLF. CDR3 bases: TGTGCCAGCAGCTCTTCCGGACTAGCGCGGCCTCTCTTC.

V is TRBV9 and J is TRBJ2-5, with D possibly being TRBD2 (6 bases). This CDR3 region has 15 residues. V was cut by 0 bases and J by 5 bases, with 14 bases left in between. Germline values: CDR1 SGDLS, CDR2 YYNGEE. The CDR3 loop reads CASSVGGAGSETQYF. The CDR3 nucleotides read TGTGCCAGCAGCGTAGGCGGGGCCGGGTCGGAGACCCAGTACTTC.

CDR3 coding DNA: TGTGCCTGGAATACGGGACAGGGGGTGGACGAGCAGTACTTC. This translates into CAWNTGQGVDEQYF. The gene calls are TRBV30 and TRBJ2-7, with 11 nucleotides matching TRBD1. From germline, CDR1 is GTSNPN and CDR2 SVGIG (reference sequence). CDR3 size: 14 residues. V gave up 4 bases and J gave up 5 bases; unmatched junction bases: 7.

The CDR3 reads CAAWEGRASYGYTF. CDR3 nucleotide sequence: TGTGCAGCCTGGGAGGGGAGGGCCAGCTATGGCTACACCTTC. The chain carries TRBV19 and TRBJ1-2; D perhaps matches TRBD1 (5 bases). This CDR3 contains 14 residues. Germline loops: CDR1 LNHDA, CDR2 SQIVND (reference sequence).

CDR3 region: CASSLNPGTRNRNEQFF. The CDR3 DNA reads TGTGCCAGCAGCTTAAACCCCGGGACTAGAAATAGGAATGAGCAGTTCTTC. The chain carries TRBV7-8 and TRBJ2-1; 8 bases agree with TRBD2. The CDR3 loop spans 17 amino acids. The V gene end was trimmed by 2 bases and the J gene end by 7 bases; junction bases not matched to a gene: 13. In germline, CDR1 is SGHVS, CDR2 FQNEAQ.